These 5 T cell receptor beta chains were sequenced from one sample in a study of blood T cell repertoires in COVID-19. Generated by immunoSEQ multiplex PCR, the TCRdb table keeps only in-frame clones and is missing some. The table shows roughly 150,000 clones, with around four fifths occurring only once. Material: peripheral blood. These receptors all come from a woman in her 70s who had recovered from COVID-19.

CDR3 nucleotide sequence: TGTGCCAGCAGCAAACAGGGGGACAGGGGGGGCGGGGAGCTGTTTTTT. As protein: CASSKQGDRGGGELFF. V usage is TRBV7-2 and J usage is TRBJ2-2; TRBD1 matches 11 bases. The CDR3 totals 16 residues. V lost 5 bases and J lost 7; bases outside the gene matches: 9. Germline V CDR1 and CDR2: SGHTA, FQGNSA.

This clone was seen a handful of times. The V gene is TRBV3-1 (or the pseudogene TRBV3-2), the J gene TRBJ2-3; 13 bases map to TRBD2. This CDR3 is 16 amino acids long. V was pared by 5 bases and J by 8 bases, with 10 bases of the junction left unmatched. Germline-derived CDR1 and CDR2 are LGHDT and YNNKEL (reference sequence). CDR3 DNA sequence: TGTGCCAGCAGCTCACCACTAGCGGGGGGGCGGGGTACGCAGTATTTT. Translation gives CASSSPLAGGRGTQYF.

The V gene is TRBV29-1, the J gene TRBJ2-5; a weak D match, TRBD2 (6 bases). CDR3 length: 14 residues. Germline CDR1 is SQVTM and CDR2 is ANQGSEA. The V gene lost 1 base and the J gene lost 5 bases, with 14 bases spanning the gap. The CDR3 region is CSVEVEGARETQYF. The CDR3 DNA reads TGCAGCGTTGAAGTGGAGGGTGCGCGGGAGACCCAGTACTTC.

The chain carries TRBV6-6 and TRBJ1-5; 7 bases map to TRBD1. The CDR3 covers 16 residues. J was trimmed by 5 bases and V by 7 bases; bases with no gene match: 14. Germline V CDR1 and CDR2: MNHNY, SVGAGI (reference sequence). The CDR3 coding sequence is TGTGCCAGCACCCTAGGGGGCAGCCCGGAGGATCAGCCCCAGCATTTT. Translated, it gives CASTLGGSPEDQPQHF.

This clone was recorded a few times. This chain uses TRBV6-5 with TRBJ1-6; tentatively, D is TRBD1 (5 bases). Trimming took off 11 bases at V and 6 bases at J, with 20 bases between the two ends. The CDR3 covers 15 residues. CDR1 and CDR2 from the germline V gene are MNHEY and SVGAGI. The CDR3 reads CACGVGGGSNSPLHF. In DNA form, the CDR3 reads TGTGCCTGCGGGGTCGGGGGTGGTAGTAATTCACCCCTCCACTTT.